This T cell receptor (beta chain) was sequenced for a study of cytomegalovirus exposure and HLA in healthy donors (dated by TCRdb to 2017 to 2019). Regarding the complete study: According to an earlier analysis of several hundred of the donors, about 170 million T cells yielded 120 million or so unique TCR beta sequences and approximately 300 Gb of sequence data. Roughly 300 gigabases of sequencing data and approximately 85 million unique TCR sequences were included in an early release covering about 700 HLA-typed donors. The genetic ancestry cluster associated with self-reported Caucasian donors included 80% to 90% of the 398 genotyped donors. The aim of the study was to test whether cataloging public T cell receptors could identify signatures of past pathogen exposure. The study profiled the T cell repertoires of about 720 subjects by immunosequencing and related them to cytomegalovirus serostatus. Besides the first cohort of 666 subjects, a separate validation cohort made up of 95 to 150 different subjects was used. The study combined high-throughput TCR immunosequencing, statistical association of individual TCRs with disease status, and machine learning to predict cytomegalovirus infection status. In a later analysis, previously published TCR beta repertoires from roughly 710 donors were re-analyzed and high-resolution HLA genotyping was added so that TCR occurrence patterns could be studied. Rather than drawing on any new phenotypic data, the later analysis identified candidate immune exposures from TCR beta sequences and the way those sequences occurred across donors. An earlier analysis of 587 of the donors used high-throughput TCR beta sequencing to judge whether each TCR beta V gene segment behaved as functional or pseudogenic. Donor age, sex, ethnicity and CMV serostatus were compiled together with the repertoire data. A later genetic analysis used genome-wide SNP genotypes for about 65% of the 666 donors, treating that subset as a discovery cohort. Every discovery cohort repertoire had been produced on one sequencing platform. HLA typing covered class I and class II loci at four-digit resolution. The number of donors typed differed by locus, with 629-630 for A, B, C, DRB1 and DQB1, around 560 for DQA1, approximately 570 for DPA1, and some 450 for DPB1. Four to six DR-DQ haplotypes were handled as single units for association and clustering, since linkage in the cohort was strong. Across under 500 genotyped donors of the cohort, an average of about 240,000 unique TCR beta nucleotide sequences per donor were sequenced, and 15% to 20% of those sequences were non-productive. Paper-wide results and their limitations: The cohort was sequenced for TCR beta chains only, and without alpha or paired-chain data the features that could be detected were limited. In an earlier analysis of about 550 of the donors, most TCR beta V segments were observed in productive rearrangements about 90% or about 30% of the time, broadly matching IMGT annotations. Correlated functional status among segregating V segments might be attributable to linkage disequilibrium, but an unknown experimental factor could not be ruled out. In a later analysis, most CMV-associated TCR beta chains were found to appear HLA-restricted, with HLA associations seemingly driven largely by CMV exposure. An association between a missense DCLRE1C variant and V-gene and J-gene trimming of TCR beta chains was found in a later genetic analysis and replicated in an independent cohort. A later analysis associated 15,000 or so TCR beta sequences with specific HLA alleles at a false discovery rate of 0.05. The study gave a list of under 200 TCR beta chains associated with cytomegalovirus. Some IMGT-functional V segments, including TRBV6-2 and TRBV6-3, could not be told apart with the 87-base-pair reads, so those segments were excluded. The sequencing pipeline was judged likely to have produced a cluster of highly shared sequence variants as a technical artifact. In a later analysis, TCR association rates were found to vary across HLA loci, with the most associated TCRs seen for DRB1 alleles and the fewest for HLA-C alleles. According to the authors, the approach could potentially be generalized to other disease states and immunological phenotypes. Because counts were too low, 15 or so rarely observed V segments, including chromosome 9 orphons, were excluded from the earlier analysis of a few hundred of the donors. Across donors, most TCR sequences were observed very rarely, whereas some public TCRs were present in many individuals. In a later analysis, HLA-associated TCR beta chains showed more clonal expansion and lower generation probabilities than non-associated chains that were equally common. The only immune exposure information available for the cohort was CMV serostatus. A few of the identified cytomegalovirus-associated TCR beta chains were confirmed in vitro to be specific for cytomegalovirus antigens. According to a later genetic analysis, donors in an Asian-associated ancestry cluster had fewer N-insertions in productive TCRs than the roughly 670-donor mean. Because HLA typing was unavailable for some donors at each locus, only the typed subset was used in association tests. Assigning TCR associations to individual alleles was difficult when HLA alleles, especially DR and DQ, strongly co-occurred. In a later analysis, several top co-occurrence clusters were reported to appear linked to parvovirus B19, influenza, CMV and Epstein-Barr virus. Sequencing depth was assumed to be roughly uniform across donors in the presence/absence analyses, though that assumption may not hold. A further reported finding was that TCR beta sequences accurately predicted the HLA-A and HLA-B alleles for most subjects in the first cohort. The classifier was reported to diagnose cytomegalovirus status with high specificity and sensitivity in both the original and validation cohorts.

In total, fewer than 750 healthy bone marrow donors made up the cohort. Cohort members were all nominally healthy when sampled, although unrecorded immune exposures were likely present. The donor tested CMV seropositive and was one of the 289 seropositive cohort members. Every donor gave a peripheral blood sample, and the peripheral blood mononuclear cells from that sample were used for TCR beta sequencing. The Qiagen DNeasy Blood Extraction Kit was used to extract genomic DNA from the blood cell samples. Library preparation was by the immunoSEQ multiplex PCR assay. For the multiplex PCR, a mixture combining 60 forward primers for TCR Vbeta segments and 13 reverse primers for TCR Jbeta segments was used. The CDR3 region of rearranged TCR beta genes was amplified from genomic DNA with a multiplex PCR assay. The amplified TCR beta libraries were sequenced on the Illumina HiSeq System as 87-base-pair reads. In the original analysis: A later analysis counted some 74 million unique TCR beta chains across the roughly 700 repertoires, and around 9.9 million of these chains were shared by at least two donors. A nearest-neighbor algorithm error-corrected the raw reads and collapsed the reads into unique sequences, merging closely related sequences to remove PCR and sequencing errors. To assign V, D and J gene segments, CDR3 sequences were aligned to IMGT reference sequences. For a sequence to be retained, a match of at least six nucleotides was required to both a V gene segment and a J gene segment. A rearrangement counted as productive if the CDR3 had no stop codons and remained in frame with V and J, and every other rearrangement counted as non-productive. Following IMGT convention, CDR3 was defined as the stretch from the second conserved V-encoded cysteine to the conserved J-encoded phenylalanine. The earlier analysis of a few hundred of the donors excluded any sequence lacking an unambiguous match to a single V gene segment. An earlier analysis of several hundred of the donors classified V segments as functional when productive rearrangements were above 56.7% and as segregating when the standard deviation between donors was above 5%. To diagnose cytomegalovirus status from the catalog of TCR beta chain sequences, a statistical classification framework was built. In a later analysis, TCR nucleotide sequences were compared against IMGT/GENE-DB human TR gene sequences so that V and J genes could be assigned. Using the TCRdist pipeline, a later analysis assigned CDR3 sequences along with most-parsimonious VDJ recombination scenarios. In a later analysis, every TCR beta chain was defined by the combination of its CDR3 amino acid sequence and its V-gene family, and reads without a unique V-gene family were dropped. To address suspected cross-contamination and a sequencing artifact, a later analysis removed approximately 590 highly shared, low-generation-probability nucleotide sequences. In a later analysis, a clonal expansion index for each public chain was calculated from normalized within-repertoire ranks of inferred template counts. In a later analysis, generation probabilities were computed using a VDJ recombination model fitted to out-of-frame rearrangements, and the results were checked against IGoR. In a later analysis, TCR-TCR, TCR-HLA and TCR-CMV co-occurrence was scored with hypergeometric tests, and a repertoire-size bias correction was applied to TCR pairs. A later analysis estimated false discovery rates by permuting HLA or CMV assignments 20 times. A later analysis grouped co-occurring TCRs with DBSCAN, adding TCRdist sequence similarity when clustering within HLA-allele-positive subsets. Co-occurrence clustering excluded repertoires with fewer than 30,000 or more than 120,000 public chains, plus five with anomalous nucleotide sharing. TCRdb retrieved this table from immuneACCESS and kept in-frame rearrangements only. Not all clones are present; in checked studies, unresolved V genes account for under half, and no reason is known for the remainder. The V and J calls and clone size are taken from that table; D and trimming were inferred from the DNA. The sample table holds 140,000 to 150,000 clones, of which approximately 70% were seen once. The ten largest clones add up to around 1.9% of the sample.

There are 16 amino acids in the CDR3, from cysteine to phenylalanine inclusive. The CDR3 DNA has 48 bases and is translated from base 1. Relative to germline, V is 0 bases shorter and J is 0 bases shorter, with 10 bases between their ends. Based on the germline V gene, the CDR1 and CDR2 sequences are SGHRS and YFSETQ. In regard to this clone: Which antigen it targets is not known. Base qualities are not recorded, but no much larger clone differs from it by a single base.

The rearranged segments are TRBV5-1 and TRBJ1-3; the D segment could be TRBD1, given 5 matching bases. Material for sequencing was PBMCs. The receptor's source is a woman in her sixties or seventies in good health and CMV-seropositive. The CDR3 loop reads CASSLAVGGSGNTIYF. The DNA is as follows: TGCGCCAGCAGCTTGGCGGTGGGGGGCTCTGGAAACACCATATATTTT. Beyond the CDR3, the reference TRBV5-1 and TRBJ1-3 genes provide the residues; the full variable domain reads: KAGVTQTPRYLIKTRGQQVTLSCSPISGHRSVSWYQQTPGQGLQFLFEYFSETQRNKGNFPGRFSGRQFSNSRSEMNVSTLELGDSALYLCASSLAVGGSGNTIYFGEGSWLTVV.